This T cell receptor (beta chain) was identified in a study of blood T cells in healthy people across ages. Study summary: About one barcoded beta molecule per two T cells came from capture by template switching.

A second roughly 6 to 11 cycle PCR used barcoded and J-beta primers. All cDNA molecules were each tagged by a template-switch adaptor with 12 random nucleotides. TCRdb re-called the 5' RACE reads through MiXCR, storing one row per CDR3 protein. In the table there are roughly 500,000 distinct CDR3 sequences, roughly 28% of which are singletons. General observations from the study: Diversity figures derived from one million T cells were judged to underestimate the true value.

This clonotype has just a few counts. Antigen specificity is unknown. This CDR3 has 16 amino acids. Germline V gives CDR1 SNHLY, CDR2 FYNNEI. V was pared by 5 bases and J by 10 bases, with 14 bases of the junction left unmatched. This sequence originates from a woman between 65 and 79 years old in good health. Material: blood. The J gene is TRBJ1-6, the V gene TRBV2; 7 nucleotides match TRBD1. CDR3 residues: CASSRYIQGVGSPLHF. The CDR3 DNA is TGTGCCAGCAGTCGATATATTCAGGGGGTCGGCTCACCCCTCCACTTT.